This TCR beta chain was sequenced for a study of T cell responses to AZD1222 COVID-19 vaccine. Study-wide points: Unmutated regions of variants are reportedly targeted by nearly half of spike-specific TCRs. Across the whole spike, CD4 TCRs peaked at regions 160-218 and 743-854.

The CDR3 runs to 14 residues. Trimming took off 2 bases at V and 6 bases at J, with 14 bases between the two ends. Per germline, CDR1 MNHEY and CDR2 SVGEGT. About this clone: Its cognate antigen is unknown.

The assay was immunoSEQ multiplex PCR, and TCRdb's table has in-frame clones only and misses some. The sample lists around 66,000 clones; more than 85% were seen once. The starting material was peripheral blood, obtained on day 0 of AZD1222 vaccination. The origin of this receptor is an adult in good health. The rearrangement links TRBV6-2 or TRBV6-3 to TRBJ2-7; no definite D call. CDR3 sequence (DNA): TGTGCCAGCAGTTACGACCCCTCGGTGTCCGAGCAGTACTTC. Amino acid sequence: CASSYDPSVSEQYF.